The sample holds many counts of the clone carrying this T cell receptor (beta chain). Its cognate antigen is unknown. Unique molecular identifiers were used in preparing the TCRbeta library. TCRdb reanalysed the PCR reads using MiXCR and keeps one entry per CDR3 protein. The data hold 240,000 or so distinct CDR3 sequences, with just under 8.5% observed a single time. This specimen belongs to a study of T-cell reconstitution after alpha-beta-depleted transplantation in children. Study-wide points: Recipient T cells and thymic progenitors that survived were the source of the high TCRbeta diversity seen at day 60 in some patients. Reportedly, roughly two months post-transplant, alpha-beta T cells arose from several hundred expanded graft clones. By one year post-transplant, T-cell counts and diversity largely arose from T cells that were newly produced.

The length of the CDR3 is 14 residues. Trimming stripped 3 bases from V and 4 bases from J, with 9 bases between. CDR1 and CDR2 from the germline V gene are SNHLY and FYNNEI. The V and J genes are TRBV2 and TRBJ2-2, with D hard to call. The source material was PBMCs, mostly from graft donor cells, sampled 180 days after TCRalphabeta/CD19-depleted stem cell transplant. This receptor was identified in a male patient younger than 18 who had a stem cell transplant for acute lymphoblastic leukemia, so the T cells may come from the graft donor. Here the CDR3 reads CASSELQSTGELFF. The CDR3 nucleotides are TGTGCCAGCAGTGAGTTACAGTCCACCGGGGAGCTGTTTTTT.